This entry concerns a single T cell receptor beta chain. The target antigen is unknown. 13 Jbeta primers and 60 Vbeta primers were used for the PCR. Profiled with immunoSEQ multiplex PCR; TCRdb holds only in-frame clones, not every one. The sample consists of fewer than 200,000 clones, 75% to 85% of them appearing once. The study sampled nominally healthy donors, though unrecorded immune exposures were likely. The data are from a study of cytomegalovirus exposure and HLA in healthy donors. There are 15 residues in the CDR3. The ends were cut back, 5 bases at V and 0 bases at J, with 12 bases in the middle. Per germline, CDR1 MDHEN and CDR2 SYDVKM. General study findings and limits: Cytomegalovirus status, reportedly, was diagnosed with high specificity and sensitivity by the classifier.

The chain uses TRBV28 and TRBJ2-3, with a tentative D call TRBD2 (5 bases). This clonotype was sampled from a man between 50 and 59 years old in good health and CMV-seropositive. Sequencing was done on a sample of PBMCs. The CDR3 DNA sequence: TGTGCCAGCAGTGGGTCGGACTCTAGCACAGATACGCAGTATTTT. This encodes CASSGSDSSTDTQYF.